This T cell receptor (beta chain) was retrieved from a study of OX40 agonist ivuxolimab in advanced cancers. Clones were read by immunoSEQ multiplex PCR, and TCRdb kept only the in-frame ones, dropping some. This sample has about 80,000 clones, with approximately 92% found just once. The cohort excluded patients with autoimmune disease history or systemic immunosuppression. Blood sampling was done at baseline, cycle 4 day 1, and cycle 7 day 1. On this clone: Its antigen remains unidentified.

The CDR3 has 15 amino acids. Germline trimming cut 3 bases from V and 7 bases from J; bases unmatched to any gene: 9. Study-level findings and limits: In a subset of nonresponders, normalized T-cell clonal expansion was also low. At 0.1 to 3.0 mg/kg, CD4+ and CD8+ blood T cells expanded clonally by week 6.

The sequence was obtained from an adult with an advanced solid tumor such as melanoma, head and neck, liver or kidney cancer. This chain uses TRBV23-1 with TRBJ1-2, with 9 positions matching TRBD1. TRBV23-1 carries the ORF label, with uncertain function. The sample in question was CD4+ or CD8+ T cells sorted from blood, obtained in a trial of the OX40 agonist ivuxolimab. The CDR3 DNA is TGCGCCAGCAGTCATTACCGGGACAGGGCCTGTGGCTACACCTTC. Translation gives CASSHYRDRACGYTF.